The following is a T cell receptor beta chain sequence with its context. The length of the CDR3 is 16 residues. Trimming left V 5 bases short and J 4 bases short, with 17 bases between. CDR1 SGHAT and CDR2 FQNNGV come from the germline V gene. This entry is derived from a study of shared clonotypes between healthy human individuals. Sequencing used immunoSEQ multiplex PCR; TCRdb keeps in-frame clones, though not all of them. The profile shows millions of clones, 90% to 95% of them singletons. This TCR came from a man younger than 35 in good health. Material: naive CD4+ T cells sorted from blood. Subset meaning: CD45RA+ positively selected. The rearrangement joins TRBV11-2 to TRBJ2-2, with a tentative D call TRBD1 (6 bases). The chain's CDR3 is CASSGQTGSATGELFF. The CDR3 coding sequence is TGTGCCAGCAGCGGCCAAACAGGGTCCGCCACCGGGGAGCTGTTTTTT.